These 27 T cell receptor beta chains were sequenced from one sample in a study of blood T cell repertoires in COVID-19. Sequenced by immunoSEQ multiplex PCR; TCRdb stores in-frame clones only, minus some. The sample lists about 130,000 clones, around 89% occurring once. Source material: peripheral blood. The receptors stem from a man in his sixties with COVID-19, enrolled during active disease.

The CDR3 reads CASRDSTDTQYF. The CDR3 DNA sequence: TGTGCCAGCCGAGACTCAACAGATACGCAGTATTTT. The rearrangement joins TRBV6-6 to TRBJ2-3; D gene unclear. V lost 8 bases, J lost 3 bases, and 9 bases lay in between. This CDR3 region has 12 residues. The germline gives CDR1 MNHNY, CDR2 SVGAGI (reference sequence).

V is TRBV7-2 and J is TRBJ1-3, with D unclear. From germline, CDR1 is SGHTA and CDR2 FQGNSA. The CDR3 is 15 amino acids. Between the trimmed V and J ends, which lost 0 bases and 0 bases, there was a span of 6 bases. The CDR3 sequence is CASSLASGSGNTIYF. The CDR3 DNA is TGTGCCAGCAGCTTAGCGTCCGGCTCTGGAAACACCATATATTTT.

The chain links TRBV5-4 to TRBJ1-1; tentative D call: TRBD1 (6 bases). This CDR3 is built from 14 residues. Per the germline V gene, CDR1 is SGHNT and CDR2 is YYREEE (reference sequence). V dropped 6 bases and J dropped 4 bases, with 16 bases sitting between them. The CDR3 loop is CASNLQGWGTEAFF. The DNA for the CDR3 is TGTGCCAGCAACTTACAGGGCTGGGGCACTGAAGCTTTCTTT.

The rearrangement joins TRBV28 to TRBJ2-5; D perhaps matches TRBD2 (7 bases). Per germline, CDR1 MDHEN and CDR2 SYDVKM. With 3 bases removed from V and 5 bases from J, the gap between germline ends came to 10 bases. The CDR3 covers 13 residues. The CDR3 is CASSFGGQETQYF. DNA for the CDR3: TGTGCCAGCAGTTTCGGGGGGCAGGAGACCCAGTACTTC.

The chain carries TRBV5-1 and TRBJ1-2; the match to TRBD1 covers 7 bases. The germline CDR1 and CDR2 sequences are SGHRS and YFSETQ. The junction had 13 bases not matched to a gene; V was cut back by 5 bases and J by 6 bases. CDR3 length: 15 amino acids. CDR3 nucleotides: TGCGCCAGCAGACCTCCCGACAGGGAGTCGGATGGCTACACCTTC. Protein product: CASRPPDRESDGYTF.

This chain connects TRBV6-2 or TRBV6-3 to TRBJ1-1, with D hard to call. CDR3 length equals 12 residues. The V end was cut by 3 bases, the J end by 12 bases, with 14 bases between. Per germline, CDR1 MNHEY and CDR2 SVGEGT. The CDR3 sequence is CASSYARDGTFF. The DNA for the CDR3 is TGTGCCAGCAGTTATGCACGGGATGGAACTTTCTTT.

The V and J genes are TRBV6-6 and TRBJ2-2; possible D gene TRBD2, 7 bases. This CDR3 contains 14 residues. The germline V and J ends were trimmed by 2 bases and 6 bases, with 10 bases remaining between them. The germline V gene has CDR1 MNHNY and CDR2 SVGAGI (reference sequence). CDR3 loop: CASSYRGRAGELFF. The CDR3 DNA follows: TGTGCCAGCAGTTACAGGGGGAGGGCCGGGGAGCTGTTTTTT.

The chain uses TRBV28 and TRBJ1-2; possible D gene TRBD1, 6 bases. V gave up 3 bases and J gave up 5 bases, with 10 bases separating them. CDR1 MDHEN and CDR2 SYDVKM come from the germline V gene. The CDR3 length is 13 residues. CDR3 in DNA: TGTGCCAGCAGTTTTAGTACAGGGTATGGCTACACCTTC. This codes for CASSFSTGYGYTF.

The V and J genes are TRBV9 and TRBJ2-7, with TRBD1 as a possible D gene (5 bases). The germline V gene has CDR1 SGDLS and CDR2 YYNGEE. The CDR3 extends over 14 amino acids. The germline V and J ends were trimmed by 0 bases and 2 bases, with 9 bases remaining between them. CDR3 DNA sequence: TGTGCCAGCAGCGTAGTACAGGACACCTACGAGCAGTACTTC. Amino acid sequence: CASSVVQDTYEQYF.

This chain connects TRBV4-1 to TRBJ2-3; 15 bases are shared with TRBD2. CDR1 and CDR2 from the germline V gene are MGHRA and YSYEKL. The V gene end was trimmed by 3 bases and the J gene end by 6 bases; junction bases not matched to a gene: 13. The CDR3 covers 19 residues. The chain's CDR3 is CASSHSSSRTSGGVDTQYF. Here the CDR3 DNA reads TGCGCCAGCAGCCATAGCTCATCTCGGACTAGCGGGGGGGTTGATACGCAGTATTTT.

This clone was seen only once. J is TRBJ1-4 and V is TRBV19, with D unclear. V was trimmed by 5 bases and J by 8 bases, leaving 6 bases between them. Germline values: CDR1 LNHDA, CDR2 SQIVND (reference sequence). The length of the CDR3 is 11 residues. CDR3 sequence reads: CASSLREKLFF. The CDR3 DNA reads TGTGCCAGTAGTCTGCGAGAAAAACTGTTTTTT.

The CDR3 region is CASSLGAGYEQYF. The CDR3 DNA reads as TGTGCCAGCAGTTTGGGGGCAGGCTACGAGCAGTACTTC. The chain employs TRBV28 and TRBJ2-7; perhaps TRBD1 as D (6 bases). Trimming pared 3 bases from V and 3 bases from J, leaving 9 bases between. This CDR3 has 13 amino acids. The germline V gene encodes CDR1 MDHEN and CDR2 SYDVKM. The full variable domain, its missing parts supplied by reference TRBV28 and TRBJ2-7, is DVKVTQSSRYLVKRTGEKVFLECVQDMDHENMFWYRQDPGLGLRLIYFSYDVKMKEKGDIPEGYSVSREKKERFSLILESASTNQTSMYLCASSLGAGYEQYFGPGTRLTVT.

The rearrangement uses TRBV5-1 and TRBJ1-1, with D perhaps matching TRBD1 (5 bases). V lost 6 bases to trimming and J lost 5 bases, with 17 bases between them. The CDR3 length is 14 residues. The germline V gene has CDR1 SGHRS and CDR2 YFSETQ. CDR3 sequence (DNA): TGCGCCAGCACCACCGGAAGGGGAAGGACTGAAGCTTTCTTT. This gives the protein CASTTGRGRTEAFF.

The V call is TRBV30, the J call TRBJ1-5, with a possible D match to TRBD1 (5 bases). CDR3 length equals 13 residues. The ends were cut back, 5 bases at V and 6 bases at J, with 14 bases in the middle. Germline V gene sequence: CDR1 GTSNPN, CDR2 SVGIG (reference sequence). The CDR3 loop reads CAWGMWGGQPQHF. CDR3 sequence (DNA): TGTGCCTGGGGGATGTGGGGGGGTCAGCCCCAGCATTTT.

J is TRBJ1-4 and V is TRBV6-1; a weak D match, TRBD1 (6 bases). V was clipped by 3 bases and J by 6 bases, with 11 bases between them. CDR1 MNHNS and CDR2 SASEGT come from the germline V gene. This CDR3 contains 14 residues. The CDR3 sequence: CASSEDRGDEKLFF. CDR3 coding DNA: TGTGCCAGCAGTGAGGACAGAGGGGATGAAAAACTGTTTTTT.

The chain couples TRBV4-2 to TRBJ1-2; a possible D gene is TRBD1 (5 bases). The germline V gene encodes CDR1 LGHNA and CDR2 YNFKEQ. The CDR3 runs 13 residues. Trimming stripped 0 bases from V and 8 bases from J, with 10 bases between. CDR3 protein: CASSQDRANGYTF. The CDR3 DNA follows: TGTGCCAGCAGCCAAGACAGGGCCAACGGCTACACCTTC.

This clone has only one observation. The chain combines TRBV2 with TRBJ1-1, with 7 bases identical to TRBD1. The V segment lost 5 bases and the J segment 2 bases; nucleotides outside the gene matches: 8. The CDR3 is 15 residues long. Germline CDR1 reads SNHLY; CDR2 reads FYNNEI. The CDR3 loop is CASSTPRGFNTEAFF. The CDR3 coding sequence is TGTGCCAGCAGTACGCCCAGGGGGTTTAACACTGAAGCTTTCTTT.

The table lists this clone with a count of one. This rearrangement joins TRBV27 to TRBJ1-2; weak D call: TRBD1 (5 bases). V was pared by 5 bases and J by 0 bases, with 13 bases between. Germline assignment: CDR1 MNHEY and CDR2 SMNVEV (reference sequence). The CDR3 covers 15 residues. CDR3 sequence reads: CASSLTPGPNYGYTF. The CDR3 DNA reads as TGTGCCAGCAGTCTTACCCCAGGGCCTAACTATGGCTACACCTTC.

The V and J genes are TRBV4-3 and TRBJ1-6, with TRBD1 identical over 8 bases. V was pared by 3 bases and J by 9 bases, with 7 bases of the junction left unmatched. The CDR3 loop spans 15 amino acids. Germline V gives CDR1 LGHNA, CDR2 YSLEER. In nucleotides, the CDR3 is TGCGCCAGCAGCCAGGACAGGGTATCGTCTTCACCCCTCCACTTT. Its translation is CASSQDRVSSSPLHF.

The chain has TRBV6-5 and TRBJ1-4, with TRBD1 matching over 9 bases. V lost 6 bases to trimming and J lost 6 bases; unmatched junction nucleotides: 2. From germline, CDR1 is MNHEY and CDR2 SVGAGI. There are 13 residues in the CDR3. CDR3 residues: CASRGTGHEKLFF. The CDR3 region has the DNA TGTGCCAGCAGAGGGACAGGGCATGAAAAACTGTTTTTT.

The chain joins TRBV21-1 to TRBJ1-1; the table gives TRBD1 as D, unverified against the DNA. TRBV21-1 is termed a pseudogene. The CDR3 is made up of 12 amino acids. The CDR3 reads CASSPWQTEAFF. DNA for the CDR3: TGTGCCAGCAGCCCTTGGCAAACTGAAGCTTTCTTT.

The chain is built from TRBV7-6 and TRBJ2-2, with 10 bases identical to TRBD1. J lost 0 bases, V lost 5 bases, and 3 bases had no gene match. Germline loops: CDR1 SGHVS, CDR2 FNYEAQ. This CDR3 has 16 amino acids. This CDR3 is CASSLGQGANTGELFF. CDR3 sequence (DNA): TGTGCCAGCAGCCTCGGACAGGGGGCGAACACCGGGGAGCTGTTTTTT.

The J gene is TRBJ2-1, the V gene TRBV13; D is perhaps TRBD1 (7 bases). This CDR3 comprises 17 residues. V lost 0 bases and J 2 bases, leaving 14 bases between the germline ends. Looked up from germline, CDR1 is PRHDT and CDR2 is FYEKMQ (reference sequence). The chain's CDR3 is CASSLGPEGAAYNEQFF. The DNA for the CDR3 is TGTGCCAGCAGCTTAGGCCCGGAGGGGGCGGCCTACAATGAGCAGTTCTTC.

J is TRBJ2-3 and V is TRBV5-1, with TRBD2 matching 8 bases. Germline V gives CDR1 SGHRS, CDR2 YFSETQ. The CDR3 loop spans 16 amino acids. The J segment lost 1 base and the V segment lost 2 bases, leaving 6 bases of the junction unmatched. CDR3 DNA: TGCGCCAGCAGCTTAGTGTGGCGGGGGGGCACAGATACGCAGTATTTT. The encoded protein is CASSLVWRGGTDTQYF.

This clone was recorded a few times. The chain combines TRBV10-3 with TRBJ2-7; no definite D call. Per germline, CDR1 ENHRY and CDR2 SYGVKD. The CDR3 loop spans 11 amino acids. Trimming pared 3 bases from V and 4 bases from J, leaving 4 bases between. This CDR3 is CAISDLYEQYF. CDR3 sequence (DNA): TGTGCCATCAGTGATTTATACGAGCAGTACTTC.

V is TRBV19 and J is TRBJ1-5; D remains ambiguous. The germline V gene encodes CDR1 LNHDA and CDR2 SQIVND (reference sequence). The CDR3 has 20 residues. The V and J ends lost 0 bases and 0 bases respectively, with 21 bases between them. The CDR3 sequence is CASSIDGEGTYFYSNQPQHF. The CDR3 DNA reads TGTGCCAGTAGTATAGATGGGGAGGGCACATACTTCTATAGCAATCAGCCCCAGCATTTT.

CDR3 sequence: CASRRDRVSYEQYF. CDR3 nucleotides: TGTGCCAGCAGGAGGGACAGGGTATCCTACGAGCAGTACTTC. The V and J genes are TRBV7-2 and TRBJ2-7; 9 bases are shared with TRBD1. CDR3 size: 14 residues. V dropped 6 bases and J dropped 1; count of bases not matched to a gene: 4. Germline V gene sequence: CDR1 SGHTA, CDR2 FQGNSA.